This note documents a single TCR beta chain sequence. Its specificity is unknown. This CDR3 is 14 amino acids long. V lost 6 bases and J lost 4; bases outside the gene matches: 4. Looked up from germline, CDR1 is SGHTA and CDR2 is FQGTGA. This sample was included in a study of T cells in localized non-small cell lung cancer. Study results and caveats: Maximal T cell clonality occurred in uninvolved adjacent lung, with tumor ranking below it. In adjacent lung, a median about 50 of the top 100 tumor clones were found.

TCRdb's table, derived via immunoSEQ multiplex PCR, lists solely in-frame clones and lacks some. Here the sample spans about 26,000 clones, roughly 80% being singletons. The source is a man aged 40-75 years with stage III squamous cell lung carcinoma. The rearrangement links TRBV7-3 to TRBJ1-5; TRBD1 matches 9 bases. Sequenced here: peripheral blood, sampled before any cancer treatment. The CDR3 here is CASSPGQGNQPQHF. The CDR3, as DNA: TGTGCCAGCAGTCCGGGACAGGGAAATCAGCCCCAGCATTTT.